This TCR beta chain derives from a study of T cell responses to AZD1222 COVID-19 vaccine. The assay was immunoSEQ multiplex PCR, and TCRdb's table has in-frame clones only and misses some. This repertoire shows some 74,000 clones, roughly nine tenths found once; its top ten account for over 1.3%. Trimming took off 1 base at V and 1 base at J, with 9 bases between the two ends. CDR3 length: 15 residues. Germline lookup yields CDR1 ENHRY and CDR2 SYGVKD. The sequence came from an adult who received the AZD1222 COVID-19 vaccine. Sequences were derived from peripheral blood, sampled 28 days after the second AZD1222 dose. The rearrangement uses TRBV10-3 and TRBJ2-3; no clear D. In nucleotides, the CDR3 is TGTGCCATCAGTGAGTTTCCACTTGGCACAGATACGCAGTATTTT. Amino acids: CAISEFPLGTDTQYF.